This T cell receptor (beta chain) derives from a study of T cells in Graves' hyperthyroidism and ophthalmopathy. The wider study: Peripheral blood sampling occurred at initial diagnosis, before any treatment. Study-wide points: Stable hyperthyroidism was separated from ophthalmopathy by a model based on 13 V-J features.

A word on this clonotype: Its target is unknown.

Extraction of PBMCs used roughly 9.3 ml of fresh peripheral blood. Template material for amplifying TCR beta CDR3 regions consisted of RNA transcripts. Using the HTBI primer set, a first-round RT-PCR was run on the TCR CDR3. TCRdb fed the multiplex PCR reads into MiXCR, producing one record per CDR3 protein. The sample lists around 300,000 distinct CDR3 sequences, about an eighth occurring once. The CDR3 totals 15 residues. CDR1 and CDR2 from the germline V gene are MNHEY and SVGEGT. With V trimmed by 6 bases and J by 5 bases, 8 bases remained unmatched. The gene calls are TRBV6-2 or TRBV6-3 and TRBJ2-5, with 11 bases fitting TRBD2. This sequence was found in a woman younger than 45 with Graves' hyperthyroidism that later progressed to Graves' ophthalmopathy. Sequences were obtained from blood. CDR3: CASSTLAGAGETQYF. CDR3 bases: TGTGCCAGCAGCACACTAGCGGGGGCAGGGGAGACCCAGTACTTC.